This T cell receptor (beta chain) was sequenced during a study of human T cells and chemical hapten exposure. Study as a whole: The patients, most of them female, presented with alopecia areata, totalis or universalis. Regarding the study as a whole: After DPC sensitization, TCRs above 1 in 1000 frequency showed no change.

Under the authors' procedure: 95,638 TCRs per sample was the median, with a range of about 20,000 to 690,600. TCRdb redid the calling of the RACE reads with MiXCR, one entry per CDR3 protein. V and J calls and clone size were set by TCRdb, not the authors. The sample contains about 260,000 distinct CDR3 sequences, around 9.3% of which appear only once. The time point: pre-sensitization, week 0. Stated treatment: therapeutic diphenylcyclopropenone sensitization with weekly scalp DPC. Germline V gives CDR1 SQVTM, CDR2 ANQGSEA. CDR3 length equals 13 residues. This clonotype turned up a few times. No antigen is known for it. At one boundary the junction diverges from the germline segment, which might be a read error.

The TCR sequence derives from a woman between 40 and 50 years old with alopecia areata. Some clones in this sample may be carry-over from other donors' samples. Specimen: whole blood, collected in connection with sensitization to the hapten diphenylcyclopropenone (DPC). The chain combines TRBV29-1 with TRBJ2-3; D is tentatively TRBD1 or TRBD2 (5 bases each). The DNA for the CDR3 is TGCAGCGTTGTGAGGGTTGGGGCAGATATGCAGTATTTT. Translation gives CSVVRVGADMQYF.